The clone carrying this T cell receptor beta chain was observed a handful of times. This sample is drawn from a study of T-cell reconstitution after alpha-beta-depleted transplantation in children. Unique molecular identifiers were used in preparing the TCRbeta library. Via MiXCR, TCRdb re-called the PCR reads, giving one row per CDR3 protein. In the table there are 350,000 to 400,000 distinct CDR3 sequences, about a fifth of which are singletons. Germline V gene lookup returns CDR1 SGDLS and CDR2 YYNGEE. J gave up 3 bases and V 0 bases, and 10 bases lay outside the gene matches. CDR3 length: 18 residues.

The input for sequencing was PBMCs from the stem cell graft donor, taken from the stem cell graft. The receptor was derived from a human donor who donated a stem cell graft to a child with acute myeloid leukemia. The chain joins TRBV9 to TRBJ2-2, with 8 positions matching TRBD1. The CDR3 nucleotides read TGTGCCAGCAGCGTAGTAGGGCGACAGGGGAAGGACACCGGGGAGCTGTTTTTT. This gives the protein CASSVVGRQGKDTGELFF.